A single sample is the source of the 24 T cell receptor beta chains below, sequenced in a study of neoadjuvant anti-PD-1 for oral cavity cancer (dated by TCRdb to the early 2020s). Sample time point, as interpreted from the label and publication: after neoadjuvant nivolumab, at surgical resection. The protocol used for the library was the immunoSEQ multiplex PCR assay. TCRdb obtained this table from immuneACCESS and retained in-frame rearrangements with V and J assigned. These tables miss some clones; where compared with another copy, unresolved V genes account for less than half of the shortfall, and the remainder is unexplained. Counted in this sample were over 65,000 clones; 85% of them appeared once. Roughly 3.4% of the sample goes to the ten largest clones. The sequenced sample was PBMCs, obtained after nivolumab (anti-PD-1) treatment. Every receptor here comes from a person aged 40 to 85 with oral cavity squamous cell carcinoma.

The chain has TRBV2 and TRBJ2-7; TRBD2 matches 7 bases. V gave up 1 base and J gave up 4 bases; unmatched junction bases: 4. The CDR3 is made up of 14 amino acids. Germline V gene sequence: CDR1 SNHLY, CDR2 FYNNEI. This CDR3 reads CASSEEAGAYEQYF. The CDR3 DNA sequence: TGTGCCAGCAGTGAAGAGGCGGGAGCATACGAGCAGTACTTC.

In DNA form, the CDR3 reads TGTGCCAGCTCAGAAGGACAGGCAGGTCAGCCCCAGCATTTT. Translated: CASSEGQAGQPQHF. This chain joins TRBV18 and TRBJ1-5; 7 bases fit TRBD1. The CDR3 sequence is 14 residues long. Germline V CDR1 and CDR2: KGHSH, LQKENI. V shed 5 bases, J shed 6 bases, and the junction held 7 bases outside the gene matches.

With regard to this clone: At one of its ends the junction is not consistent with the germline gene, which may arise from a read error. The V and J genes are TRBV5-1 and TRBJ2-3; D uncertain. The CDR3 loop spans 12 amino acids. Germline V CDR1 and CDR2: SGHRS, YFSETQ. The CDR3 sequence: CASRLERDTQYF. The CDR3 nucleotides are TGCGCCAGCAGATTGGAGAGAGATACGCAGTATTTT.

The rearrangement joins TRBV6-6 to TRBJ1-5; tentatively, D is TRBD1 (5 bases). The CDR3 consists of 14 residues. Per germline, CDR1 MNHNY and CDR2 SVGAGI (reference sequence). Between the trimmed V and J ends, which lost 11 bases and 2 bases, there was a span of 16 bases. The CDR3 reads CAGGGAQGNQPQHF. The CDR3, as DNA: TGTGCCGGTGGAGGGGCGCAGGGCAATCAGCCCCAGCATTTT.

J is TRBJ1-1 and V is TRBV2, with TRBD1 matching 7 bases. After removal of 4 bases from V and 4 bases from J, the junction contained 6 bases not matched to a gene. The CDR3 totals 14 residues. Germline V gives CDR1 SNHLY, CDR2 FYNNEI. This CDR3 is CASSAGQFFTEAFF. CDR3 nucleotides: TGTGCCAGCAGTGCGGGACAGTTTTTCACTGAAGCTTTCTTT.

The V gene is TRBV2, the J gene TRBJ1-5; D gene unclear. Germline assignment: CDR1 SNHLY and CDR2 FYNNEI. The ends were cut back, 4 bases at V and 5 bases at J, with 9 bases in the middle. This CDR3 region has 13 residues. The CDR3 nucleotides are TGTGCCAGCAGTGTTTTCAAGGATCAGCCCCAGCATTTT. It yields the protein CASSVFKDQPQHF.

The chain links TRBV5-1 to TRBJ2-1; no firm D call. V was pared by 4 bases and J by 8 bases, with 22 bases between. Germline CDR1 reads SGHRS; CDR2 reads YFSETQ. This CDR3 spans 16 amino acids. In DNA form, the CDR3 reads TGCGCCAGCAGCCCGGGCGGCCAAGAGAGGCCCTATGAGCAGTTCTTC. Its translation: CASSPGGQERPYEQFF.

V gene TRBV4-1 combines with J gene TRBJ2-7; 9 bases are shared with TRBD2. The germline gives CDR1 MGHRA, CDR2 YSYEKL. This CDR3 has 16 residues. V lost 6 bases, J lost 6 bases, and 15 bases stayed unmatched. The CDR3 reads CASSLSISGGDAEQYF. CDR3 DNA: TGCGCCAGCAGTCTCTCTATTAGCGGGGGAGACGCCGAGCAGTACTTC.

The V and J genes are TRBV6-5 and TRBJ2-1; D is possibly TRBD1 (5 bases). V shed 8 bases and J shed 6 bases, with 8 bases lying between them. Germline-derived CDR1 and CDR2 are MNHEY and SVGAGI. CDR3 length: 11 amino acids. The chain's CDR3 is CASQGFNEQFF. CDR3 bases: TGTGCCAGCCAGGGTTTCAATGAGCAGTTCTTC.

The CDR3 is CASSSQTSLGEQYF. The CDR3 nucleotides are TGTGCCAGCAGCTCGCAGACTAGTCTCGGCGAGCAGTACTTC. The chain combines TRBV7-9 with TRBJ2-7, with D possibly being TRBD2 (6 bases). Between the trimmed V and J ends, which lost 4 bases and 6 bases, there was a span of 16 bases. The CDR3 loop spans 14 amino acids. In germline, CDR1 is SEHNR, CDR2 FQNEAQ (reference sequence).

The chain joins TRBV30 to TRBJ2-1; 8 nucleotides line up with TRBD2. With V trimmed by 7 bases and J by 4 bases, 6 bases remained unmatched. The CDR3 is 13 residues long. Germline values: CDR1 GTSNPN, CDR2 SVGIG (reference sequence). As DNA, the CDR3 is TGTGCCTCGCGGGGGGTCCCATACAATGAGCAGTTCTTC. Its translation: CASRGVPYNEQFF.

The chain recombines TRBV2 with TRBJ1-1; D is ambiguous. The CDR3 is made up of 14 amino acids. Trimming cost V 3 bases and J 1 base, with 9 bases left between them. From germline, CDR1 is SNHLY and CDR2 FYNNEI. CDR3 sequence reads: CASSEGWQNTEAFF. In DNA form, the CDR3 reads TGTGCCAGCAGTGAGGGGTGGCAGAACACTGAAGCTTTCTTT.

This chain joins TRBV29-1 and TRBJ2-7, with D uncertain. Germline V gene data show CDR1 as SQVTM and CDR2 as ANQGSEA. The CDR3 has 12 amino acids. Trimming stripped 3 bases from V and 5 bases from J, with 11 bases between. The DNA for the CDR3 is TGCAGCGTTGAGGATAGAGCTAACGAGCAGTACTTC. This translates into CSVEDRANEQYF.

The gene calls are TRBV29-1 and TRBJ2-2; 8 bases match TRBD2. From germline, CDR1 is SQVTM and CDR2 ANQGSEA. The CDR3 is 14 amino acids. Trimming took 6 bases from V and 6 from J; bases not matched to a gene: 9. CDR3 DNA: TGCAGCGTCGCCGGGAGGGGAGTATCCGGGGAGCTGTTTTTT. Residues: CSVAGRGVSGELFF.

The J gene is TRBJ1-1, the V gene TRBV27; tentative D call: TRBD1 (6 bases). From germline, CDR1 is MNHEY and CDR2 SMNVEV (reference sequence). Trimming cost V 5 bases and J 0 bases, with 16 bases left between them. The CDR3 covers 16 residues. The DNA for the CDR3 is TGTGCCAGCAGTCTATACTGGGGGCTATTGAACACTGAAGCTTTCTTT. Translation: CASSLYWGLLNTEAFF.

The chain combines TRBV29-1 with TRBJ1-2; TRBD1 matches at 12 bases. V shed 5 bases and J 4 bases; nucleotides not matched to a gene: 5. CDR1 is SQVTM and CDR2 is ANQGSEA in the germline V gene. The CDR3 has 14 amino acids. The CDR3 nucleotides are TGCAGCGTTCAGGGACAGGGGGCTGGCTATGGCTACACCTTC. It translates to CSVQGQGAGYGYTF.

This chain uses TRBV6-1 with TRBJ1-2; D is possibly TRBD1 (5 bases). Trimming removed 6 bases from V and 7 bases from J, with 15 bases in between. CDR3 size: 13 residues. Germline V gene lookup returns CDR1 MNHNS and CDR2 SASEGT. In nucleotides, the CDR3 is TGTGCCAGCAGCTTTGAAGGGACGGTTGGCTACACCTTC. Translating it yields CASSFEGTVGYTF.

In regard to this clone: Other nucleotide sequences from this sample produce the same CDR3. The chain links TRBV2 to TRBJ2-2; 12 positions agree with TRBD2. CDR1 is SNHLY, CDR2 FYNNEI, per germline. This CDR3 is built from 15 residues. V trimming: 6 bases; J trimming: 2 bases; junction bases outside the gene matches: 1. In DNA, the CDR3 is TGTGCCAGCAGCGGACTAGCGGGAAACACCGGGGAGCTGTTTTTT. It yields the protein CASSGLAGNTGELFF.

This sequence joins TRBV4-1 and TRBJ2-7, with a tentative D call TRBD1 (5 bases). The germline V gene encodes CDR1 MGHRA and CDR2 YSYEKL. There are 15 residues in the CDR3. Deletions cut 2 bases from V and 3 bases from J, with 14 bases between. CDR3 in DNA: TGCGCCAGCAGCCAAACGTCAGACAGACTCTACGAGCAGTACTTC. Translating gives CASSQTSDRLYEQYF.

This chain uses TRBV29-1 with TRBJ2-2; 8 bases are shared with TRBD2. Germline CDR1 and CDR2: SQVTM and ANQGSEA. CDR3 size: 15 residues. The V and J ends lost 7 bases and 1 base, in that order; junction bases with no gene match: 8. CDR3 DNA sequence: TGCAGCGCCGGGACCGGGACTAGGAACACCGGGGAGCTGTTTTTT. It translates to CSAGTGTRNTGELFF.

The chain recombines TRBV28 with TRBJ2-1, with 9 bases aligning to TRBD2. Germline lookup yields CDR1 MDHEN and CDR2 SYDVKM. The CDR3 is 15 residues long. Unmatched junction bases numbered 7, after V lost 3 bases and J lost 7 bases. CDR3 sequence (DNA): TGTGCCAGCAGTTTGTCTAGCGGGATGGTGAATGAGCAGTTCTTC. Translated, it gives CASSLSSGMVNEQFF.

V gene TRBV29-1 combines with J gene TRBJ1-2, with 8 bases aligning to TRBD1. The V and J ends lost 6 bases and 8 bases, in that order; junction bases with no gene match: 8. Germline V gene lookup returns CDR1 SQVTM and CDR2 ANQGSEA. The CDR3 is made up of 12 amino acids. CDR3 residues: CSVGQGAWGYTF. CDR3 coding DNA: TGCAGCGTCGGTCAGGGGGCCTGGGGCTACACCTTC.

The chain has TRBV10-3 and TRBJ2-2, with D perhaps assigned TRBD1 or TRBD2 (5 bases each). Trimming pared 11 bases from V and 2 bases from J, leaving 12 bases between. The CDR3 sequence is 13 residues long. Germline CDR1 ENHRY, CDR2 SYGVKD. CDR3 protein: CASGLANTGELFF. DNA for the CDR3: TGTGCCTCGGGGCTAGCAAACACCGGGGAGCTGTTTTTT.

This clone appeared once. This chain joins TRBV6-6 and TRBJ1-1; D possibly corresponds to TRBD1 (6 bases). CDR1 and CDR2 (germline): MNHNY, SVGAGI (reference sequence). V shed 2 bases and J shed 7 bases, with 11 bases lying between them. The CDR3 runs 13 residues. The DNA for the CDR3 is TGTGCCAGCAGTTACAGAGCAGGGGTTGAAGCTTTCTTT. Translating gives CASSYRAGVEAFF.